This TCR beta chain was captured by sequencing in a study of blood T cell repertoires in COVID-19. Study details: The United States, Italy and Spain were the sources of the acute and convalescent COVID-19 samples. T cells, B-cell-depleted T cells, or PBMCs provided the cDNA or gDNA that served as material.

Methods used by the authors: Reference gene primers were amplified, and this amplification served to estimate nucleated cell counts. TCRdb keeps only in-frame clones here, not all; method: immunoSEQ multiplex PCR. V and J calls plus clone size are reproduced from that table; the DNA served to infer D and trimming. The table records under 85,000 clones, 90% of them present only once. The germline CDR1 and CDR2 sequences are MNHEY and SMNVEV (reference sequence). This CDR3 contains 16 residues. The ends lost 8 bases at V and 2 bases at J; junction bases unmatched: 10. The receptor was isolated from a man aged 50 to 59 with acute or convalescent COVID-19. The V gene is TRBV27, the J gene TRBJ2-7; 12 bases map to TRBD1. Sequencing was performed on peripheral blood. The CDR3: CASRIGGQGATYEQYF. In DNA, the CDR3 is TGTGCCAGCCGAATTGGGGGACAGGGGGCGACCTACGAGCAGTACTTC.